This entry is about one T cell receptor (beta chain). The data were obtained in a study of regulatory T cells in long-lasting Graves disease. The TCR beta library used iRepertoire HTBI primers with Arm-PCR amplification of CDR3. TCRdb re-analysed the multiplex PCR reads in MiXCR, keeping a single row per CDR3 protein. The table has over 450,000 distinct CDR3 sequences, 20% to 25% seen once; the top ten hold roughly 6.9%. Indicated time point: persistent/refractory GD, antithyroid drugs over 5 years with positive TRAb. After RNA was extracted from PBMCs, the TCR library was made from it. Germline V lookup: CDR1 MNHEY, CDR2 SVGEGT. The length of the CDR3 is 15 residues. With 7 bases clipped from V and 8 bases from J, the junction kept 12 bases outside the gene matches.

Sequencing was performed on peripheral blood mononuclear cells (PBMCs), taken when the disease was refractory, from a patient treated with antithyroid drugs. This sequence joins TRBV6-2 or TRBV6-3 and TRBJ2-1; 9 nucleotides agree with TRBD1. The sequence was collected from a female donor with Graves disease. CDR3 nucleotides: TGTGCCAGCATGCGTGGGACAGGGAATCGGGATGAGCAGTTCTTC. Amino acid sequence: CASMRGTGNRDEQFF.